A selection of T cell receptor beta chains follows, all from one sample in a study of T cells in Graves' hyperthyroidism and ophthalmopathy. MiXCR was run by TCRdb on the multiplex PCR reads, yielding one entry per CDR3 protein. This table has approximately 270,000 distinct CDR3 sequences, more than 14% appearing once. The specimen sequenced was blood. The receptors shown here come from a woman between 40 and 55 years old with Graves' hyperthyroidism that later progressed to Graves' ophthalmopathy. CDR3s include the opening cysteine and the closing phenylalanine or tryptophan. D genes are given only for firm matches. Expanded clones are given a class, and other clones once, few, many or no size at all.

TGTGCCAGCAGTTTAGGGGCACACACCTCCTACGAGCAGTACTTC	CASSLGAHTSYEQYF	many	TRBV28	TRBJ2-7	15	NA
TGTGCCAGCTCACCGTTAGTTAGCGGCGACAATGAGCAGTTCTTC	CASSPLVSGDNEQFF	many	TRBV18	TRBJ2-1	15	NA
TGTGCCAGCACTGGCGAAAGCCTCGGTGGCTACACCTTC	CASTGESLGGYTF	many	TRBV2	TRBJ1-2	13	NA
TGCGCCAGCAGCCCCAGGCCGAGTCCCTTTGAGTATGGCTACACCTTC	CASSPRPSPFEYGYTF	once	TRBV4-1	TRBJ1-2	16	NA
TGTGCCAGCAGCTTACTAGCGGGACAGGCAGATACGCAGTATTTT	CASSLLAGQADTQYF	many	TRBV7-8	TRBJ2-3	15	NA
TGTGCCAGCACCGGGGGGCTCGAGCAGTTCTTC	CASTGGLEQFF	many	TRBV12-3/TRBV12-4	TRBJ2-1	11	NA
TGTGCCAGCAGTGGGGTTCTTAGCGGGTTATACAATGAGCAGTTCTTC	CASSGVLSGLYNEQFF	many	TRBV2	TRBJ2-1	16	TRBD2
TGTGCCAGTAGTATAGCAGCGGGAGGCTCCTACGAGCAGTACTTC	CASSIAAGGSYEQYF	NA	TRBV19	TRBJ2-7	15	TRBD2
TGTGCCAGTACCTTGGATCGGGGAAACGTCAATGAGCAGTTCTTC	CASTLDRGNVNEQFF	many	TRBV19	TRBJ2-1	15	NA
TGTGCCAGCAGGACAAGCGGCGAGCAGTACTTC	CASRTSGEQYF	many	TRBV6-1	TRBJ2-7	11	NA
TGTGCCAGCAGCTTGGGTTACTTGAACACTGAAGCTTTCTTT	CASSLGYLNTEAFF	NA	TRBV7-6	TRBJ1-1	14	NA
TGTGCCAGCAGCCTGGGACTAGCTCTTGGCGAGCAGTACTTC	CASSLGLALGEQYF	many	TRBV7-2	TRBJ2-7	14	TRBD2
TGTGCCAGCAGTTTGGGGCCTGGAAACACCATATATTTT	CASSLGPGNTIYF	few	TRBV12-3/TRBV12-4	TRBJ1-3	13	NA
TGCGCCAGCAGCCAGGGACTAGCGGGAGCTGGCGAGCAGTACTTC	CASSQGLAGAGEQYF	NA	TRBV4-1	TRBJ2-7	15	TRBD2
TGTGCCAGCAGCTATCCCCGGGACAGGGGTAATTCACCCCTCCACTTT	CASSYPRDRGNSPLHF	many	TRBV6-2/TRBV6-3	TRBJ1-6	16	TRBD1
TGCAGTGCTAGAGATGCCCGCGATACGCAGTATTTT	CSARDARDTQYF	many	TRBV20-1	TRBJ2-3	12	NA
TGTGCCACCAGCAGTATACAGAAGGAGACCCAGTACTTC	CATSSIQKETQYF	many	TRBV15	TRBJ2-5	13	NA
TGTGCCAGCAGACCGGGAATTCTAGCCAAAAACATTCAGTACTTC	CASRPGILAKNIQYF	many	TRBV6-1	TRBJ2-4	15	NA
TGTGCCAGCAGCCCCCTCGGTGACCCCTCCTACGAGCAGTACTTC	CASSPLGDPSYEQYF	many	TRBV3-1	TRBJ2-7	15	NA
TGCGCCAGCAGCTTGGCCGGGGACACCACCTACAATGAGCAGTTCTTC	CASSLAGDTTYNEQFF	many	TRBV5-1	TRBJ2-1	16	NA
TGTGCCACCAGCAGAGAGGGGACAGGGAATCAGCCCCAGCATTTT	CATSREGTGNQPQHF	few	TRBV15	TRBJ1-5	15	TRBD1
TGTGCCAGCAGCTTTACGGTTAAGGGCGGAGGAGAGACCCAGTACTTC	CASSFTVKGGGETQYF	many	TRBV7-8	TRBJ2-5	16	NA
TGCAGCGTTGATGCGGGGAAATACAATGAGCAGTTCTTC	CSVDAGKYNEQFF	NA	TRBV29-1	TRBJ2-1	13	NA
TGTGCCAGCAGCCAAGAACAGTACACGCAGTATTTT	CASSQEQYTQYF	many	TRBV3-1	TRBJ2-3	12	NA
TGCGCCAGCAGCCCCCATAAATTCTCTCTCGATACGCAGTATTTT	CASSPHKFSLDTQYF	NA	TRBV5-1	TRBJ2-3	15	NA